This paragraph reports one TCR beta chain. This specimen belongs to a study of T cell repertoires in ileal Crohn's disease. Study-wide context: Patients had a median roughly 8-year disease duration, and about 36% were active smokers.

Specified time point: neoterminal ileum biopsy at postoperative endoscopy, about 6 months after surgery. Some clones are missing from TCRdb's copy, which holds only in-frame ones; the method was immunoSEQ multiplex PCR. Among approximately 7,200 clones listed, 72% were seen once. This CDR3 contains 17 residues. The V end was cut by 4 bases, the J end by 0 bases, with 21 bases between. CDR1 and CDR2 from the germline V gene are SQVTM and ANQGSEA. The source of this sequence is an adult with Crohn's disease. The source material was ileal tissue. V gene TRBV29-1 combines with J gene TRBJ1-2, with D maybe TRBD1 (5 bases). The CDR3 DNA reads TGCAGCGTTGTTCTAGCCACGGGACTCGACGCTAACTATGGCTACACCTTC. Its translation: CSVVLATGLDANYGYTF.